This entry lists 13 T cell receptor beta chains sequenced from one sample in a study of T-cell reconstitution after alpha-beta-depleted transplantation in children. Unique molecular identifiers tagged the TCRbeta library. TCRdb reprocessed the PCR reads with MiXCR, giving one entry per CDR3 protein. The table lists about 580,000 distinct CDR3 sequences, under 30% of them singletons. This specimen was PBMCs, mostly from graft donor cells, taken 360 days after TCRalphabeta/CD19-depleted stem cell transplant. Receptor source: a boy younger than two who had a stem cell transplant for acute myeloid leukemia, so the T cells may come from the graft donor.

The J gene is TRBJ2-3, the V gene TRBV7-6, with 9 bases matching TRBD2. The CDR3 extends over 16 amino acids. The germline gives CDR1 SGHVS, CDR2 FNYEAQ. Trimming at V came to 1 base and at J to 4 bases, leaving 6 bases not matched to a gene. CDR3: CASSLGGLAGSDTQYF. The CDR3 DNA reads as TGTGCCAGCAGCTTAGGTGGCCTAGCGGGGTCAGATACGCAGTATTTT.

The genes are TRBV29-1 and TRBJ2-5; D is unclear. This CDR3 has 11 residues. Germline V gives CDR1 SQVTM, CDR2 ANQGSEA. V was trimmed by 7 bases and J by 1 base, leaving 7 bases between them. The CDR3 sequence: CSAYSQETQYF. CDR3 DNA: TGCAGCGCCTACAGCCAAGAGACCCAGTACTTC.

The rearrangement links TRBV20-1 to TRBJ2-1; D tentatively reads TRBD1 or TRBD2 (6 bases each). Germline-derived CDR1 and CDR2 are DFQATT and SNEGSKA (reference sequence). With 3 bases removed from V and 6 bases from J, the gap between germline ends came to 18 bases. CDR3 length equals 15 residues. Written as DNA, the CDR3 is TGCAGTGCTAGGGGTGGGGGGCCGCTAATCAATGAGCAGTTCTTC. Translated: CSARGGGPLINEQFF.

This clonotype occurred once. This chain connects TRBV21-1 to TRBJ2-7; no check of the table's D call, TRBD1, against the DNA was made. TRBV21-1 is shown as a pseudogene. The CDR3 is 16 amino acids. CDR3 residues: CASSKARGKHPEEQYV. The CDR3 DNA follows: TGTGCCAGCAGCAAAGCGCGGGGGAAACACCCAGAAGAGCAGTACGTC.

This clonotype occurred many times. The J gene is TRBJ2-3, the V gene TRBV12-3 or TRBV12-4, with D tentatively TRBD2 (6 bases). Trimming pared 1 base from V and 4 bases from J, leaving 18 bases between. The CDR3 sequence is 17 residues long. The DNA for the CDR3 is TGTGCCAGCAGTTTAGGAAATGGGGGGTATGGCGCAGATACGCAGTATTTT. Translated, it gives CASSLGNGGYGADTQYF.

The table lists this clonotype with many counts. CDR3 sequence reads: CASSLGVQGEQYF. The CDR3 coding sequence is TGTGCCAGCAGTTTAGGGGTTCAGGGCGAGCAGTACTTC. The V call is TRBV12-3 or TRBV12-4, the J call TRBJ2-7, with D possibly TRBD1 on 5 matching bases. The CDR3 consists of 13 residues. V was clipped by 1 base and J by 6 bases, with 10 bases between them.

This clonotype was counted once. The V gene is TRBV27, the J gene TRBJ1-2; maybe TRBD1 (5 bases). Trimming removed 3 bases at V and 10 bases at J, with 12 bases between. The CDR3 consists of 12 residues. Germline CDR1 and CDR2: MNHEY and SMNVEV (reference sequence). The DNA of the CDR3 is TGTGCCAGCAGTTTTGGGGCGGGCGACTACACCTTC. Residues: CASSFGAGDYTF.

The V call is TRBV5-6, the J call TRBJ2-5; D is uncertain. Germline assignment: CDR1 SGHDT and CDR2 YYEEEE. This CDR3 spans 16 amino acids. V was trimmed by 0 bases and J by 2 bases, leaving 14 bases between them. The CDR3 DNA is TGTGCCAGCAGCTTGGATAGAGTCGCACTGCAAGAGACCCAGTACTTC. Encoded protein: CASSLDRVALQETQYF.

V usage is TRBV12-3 or TRBV12-4 and J usage is TRBJ2-5; possible D gene TRBD2, 6 bases. This CDR3 is built from 15 residues. V lost 3 bases and J 5 bases, leaving 16 bases between the germline ends. The CDR3 region has the DNA TGTGCCAGCAGTTTGCGCGGGGCCGGAGTGGAGACCCAGTACTTC. It encodes CASSLRGAGVETQYF.

This rearrangement joins TRBV28 to TRBJ2-4; TRBD1 matches 7 bases. The CDR3 has 17 amino acids. Trimming cost V 5 bases and J 0 bases; bases outside gene matches: 10. Germline CDR1 and CDR2: MDHEN and SYDVKM. CDR3 loop: CASSDIKTGLAKNIQYF. In DNA form, the CDR3 reads TGTGCCAGCAGTGATATTAAGACAGGGCTAGCCAAAAACATTCAGTACTTC.

This chain uses TRBV4-3 with TRBJ1-1; a weak D match, TRBD1 (5 bases). Germline V lookup: CDR1 LGHNA, CDR2 YSLEER. The V gene lost 5 bases and the J gene lost 1 base, with 20 bases spanning the gap. This CDR3 has 17 amino acids. CDR3 DNA sequence: TGCGCCAGCAGCGAAGCTCCTTTCAGGGATGGGAACACTGAAGCTTTCTTT. This gives the protein CASSEAPFRDGNTEAFF.

This clonotype was seen a few times. The genes are TRBV28 and TRBJ2-5; 8 positions match TRBD2. In germline, CDR1 is MDHEN, CDR2 SYDVKM. Trimming removed 6 bases from V and 5 bases from J; junction bases left unmatched: 11. The CDR3 has 15 amino acids. CDR3 sequence reads: CASRLSGVFAETQYF. CDR3 DNA sequence: TGTGCCAGCAGACTTAGCGGGGTGTTCGCGGAGACCCAGTACTTC.

This clonotype appeared many times. The chain combines TRBV20-1 with TRBJ2-7, with D perhaps matching TRBD1 or TRBD2 (5 bases each). V was shortened by 0 bases and J by 0 bases, with 18 bases between the two germline ends. Germline V gene lookup returns CDR1 DFQATT and CDR2 SNEGSKA (reference sequence). The CDR3 is made up of 17 amino acids. The CDR3 DNA is TGCAGTGCTAGAGATAGCCCCCCAGGGACCCTCTCCTACGAGCAGTACGTC. It yields the protein CSARDSPPGTLSYEQYV.